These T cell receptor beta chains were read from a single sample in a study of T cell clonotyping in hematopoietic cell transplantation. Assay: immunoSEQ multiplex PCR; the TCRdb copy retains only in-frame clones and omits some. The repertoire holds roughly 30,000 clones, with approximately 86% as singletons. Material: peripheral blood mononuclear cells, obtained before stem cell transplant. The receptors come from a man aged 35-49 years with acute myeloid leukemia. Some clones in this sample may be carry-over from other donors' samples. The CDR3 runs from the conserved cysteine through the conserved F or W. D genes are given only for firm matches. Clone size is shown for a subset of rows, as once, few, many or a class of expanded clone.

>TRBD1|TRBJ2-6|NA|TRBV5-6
TGTGCCAGCAGCGAAGTAGGGGACAGCTTCAGCTCTGGGGCCAACGTCCTGACTTTC
CASSEVGDSFSSGANVLTF
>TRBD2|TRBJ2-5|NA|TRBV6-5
TGTGCCAGCAGTTACAGGGCGGGGGGGCCCGAGACCCAGTACTTC
CASSYRAGGPETQYF
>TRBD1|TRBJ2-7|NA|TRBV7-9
TGTGCCAGCAGCTTACACTCGGGGACAGCACCCTACGAGCAGTACTTC
CASSLHSGTAPYEQYF
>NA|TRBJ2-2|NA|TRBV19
TGTGCCAGTAGTATTCTTGGGGGAATTCGGACCGGGGAGCTGTTTTTT
CASSILGGIRTGELFF
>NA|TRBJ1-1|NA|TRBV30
TGTGCCTGGAGTGTTCTCCGGGGGGCTGAAGCTTTCTTT
CAWSVLRGAEAFF
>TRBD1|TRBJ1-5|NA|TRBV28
TGTGCCAGCAGTGGACAGGGACTTTATAGCAATCAGCCCCAGCATTTT
CASSGQGLYSNQPQHF
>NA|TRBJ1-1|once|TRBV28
TGTGCCAGCAGCCGACAGCGAGGAGTCACTGAAGCTTTCTTT
CASSRQRGVTEAFF
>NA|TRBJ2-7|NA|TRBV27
TGTGCCAGCAGTTTATACGGGACTTTACAGTACTTC
CASSLYGTLQYF
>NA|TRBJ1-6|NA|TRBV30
TGTGCCTGGACCCTTAGTACCTCCCAGGGGTCACCCCTCCACTTT
CAWTLSTSQGSPLHF
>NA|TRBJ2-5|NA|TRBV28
TGTGCCAGCAGACCGACGACAGCTTTACTCCAAGAGACCCAGTACTTC
CASRPTTALLQETQYF
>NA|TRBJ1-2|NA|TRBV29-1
TGCAGCGTTGGAGGGGACTATGGCTACACCTTC
CSVGGDYGYTF
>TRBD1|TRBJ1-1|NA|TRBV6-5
TGTGCCAGCAGTGCCGACAGGGCGGGGGGTGGCGCTTTCTTT
CASSADRAGGGAFF
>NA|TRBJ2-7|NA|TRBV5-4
TGTGCCAGCAGCTTGCAGGGGGGCGGGAGGTCCTACGAGCAGTACTTC
CASSLQGGGRSYEQYF
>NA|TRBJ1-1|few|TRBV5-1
TGCGCCAGCAGCTTGGATCCAGGGGATGGGACTGAAGCTTTCTTT
CASSLDPGDGTEAFF
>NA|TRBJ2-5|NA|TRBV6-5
TGTGCCAGCAGTTACCTAGAACAGGGAAAAGAGACCCAGTACTTC
CASSYLEQGKETQYF
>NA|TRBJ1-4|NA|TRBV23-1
TGCGCCAGCAGTCAATCGCACCAAGGGTTGAATCATGAAAAACTGTTTTTT
CASSQSHQGLNHEKLFF
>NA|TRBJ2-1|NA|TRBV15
TGTGCCACCAGCAGTGGATATAGAAGTGAGCAGTTCTTC
CATSSGYRSEQFF